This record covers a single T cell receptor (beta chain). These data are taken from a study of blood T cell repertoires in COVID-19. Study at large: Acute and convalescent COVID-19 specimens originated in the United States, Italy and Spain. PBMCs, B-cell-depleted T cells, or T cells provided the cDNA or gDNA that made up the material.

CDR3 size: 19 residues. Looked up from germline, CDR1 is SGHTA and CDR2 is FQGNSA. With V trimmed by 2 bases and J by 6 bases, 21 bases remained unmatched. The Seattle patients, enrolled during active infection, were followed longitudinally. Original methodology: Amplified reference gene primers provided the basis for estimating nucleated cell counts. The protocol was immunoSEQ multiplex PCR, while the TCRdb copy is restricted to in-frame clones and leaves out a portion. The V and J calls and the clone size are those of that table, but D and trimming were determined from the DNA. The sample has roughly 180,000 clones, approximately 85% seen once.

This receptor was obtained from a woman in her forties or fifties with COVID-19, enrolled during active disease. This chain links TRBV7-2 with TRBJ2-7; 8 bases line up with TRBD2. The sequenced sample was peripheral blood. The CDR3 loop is CASSLTLGSGDTRGGEQYF. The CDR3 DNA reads TGTGCCAGCAGCTTAACCCTGGGTAGCGGGGATACTAGAGGCGGCGAGCAGTACTTC.